Shown below are 3 T cell receptor beta chains from a single sample sequenced in a study of Graves' ophthalmopathy and Graves' hyperthyroidism. From RNA, the CDR3 regions of TCR beta chains were amplified and sequenced. A first-round RT-PCR used HTBI primers, followed by a second-round multiplex PCR. One entry per CDR3 protein, called by TCRdb with MiXCR from the multiplex PCR reads. The table lists 500,000 to 800,000 distinct CDR3 sequences, about two fifths of them singletons. The sample consisted of peripheral blood. The receptors shown here come from an adult man with Graves' ophthalmopathy.

The chain joins TRBV7-2 to TRBJ2-5; weak D call: TRBD2 (5 bases). The CDR3 loop spans 14 amino acids. CDR1 and CDR2 (germline): SGHTA, FQGNSA. V was clipped by 5 bases and J by 5 bases, with 15 bases between them. The CDR3 spells CASSRPSGMETQYF. CDR3 bases: TGTGCCAGCAGCCGACCCTCGGGGATGGAGACCCAGTACTTC.

This clonotype was observed a few times. CDR3 region: CAIRVDPLGEQYF. The DNA of the CDR3 is TGTGCCATCAGAGTTGACCCACTGGGAGAGCAGTACTTC. The chain joins TRBV10-3 to TRBJ2-7; no clear D. V lost 6 bases and J 7 bases, leaving 16 bases between the germline ends. The CDR3 is 13 residues long. Looked up from germline, CDR1 is ENHRY and CDR2 is SYGVKD.

The chain is built from TRBV20-1 and TRBJ2-5; TRBD2 aligns across 9 bases. The junction had 2 bases not matched to a gene; V was cut back by 0 bases and J by 3 bases. There are 14 residues in the CDR3. CDR1 DFQATT and CDR2 SNEGSKA come from the germline V gene (reference sequence). The CDR3 region has the DNA TGCAGTGCTAGAGAGGCTAGCGGGAAAGAGACCCAGTACTTC. Its translation is CSAREASGKETQYF.